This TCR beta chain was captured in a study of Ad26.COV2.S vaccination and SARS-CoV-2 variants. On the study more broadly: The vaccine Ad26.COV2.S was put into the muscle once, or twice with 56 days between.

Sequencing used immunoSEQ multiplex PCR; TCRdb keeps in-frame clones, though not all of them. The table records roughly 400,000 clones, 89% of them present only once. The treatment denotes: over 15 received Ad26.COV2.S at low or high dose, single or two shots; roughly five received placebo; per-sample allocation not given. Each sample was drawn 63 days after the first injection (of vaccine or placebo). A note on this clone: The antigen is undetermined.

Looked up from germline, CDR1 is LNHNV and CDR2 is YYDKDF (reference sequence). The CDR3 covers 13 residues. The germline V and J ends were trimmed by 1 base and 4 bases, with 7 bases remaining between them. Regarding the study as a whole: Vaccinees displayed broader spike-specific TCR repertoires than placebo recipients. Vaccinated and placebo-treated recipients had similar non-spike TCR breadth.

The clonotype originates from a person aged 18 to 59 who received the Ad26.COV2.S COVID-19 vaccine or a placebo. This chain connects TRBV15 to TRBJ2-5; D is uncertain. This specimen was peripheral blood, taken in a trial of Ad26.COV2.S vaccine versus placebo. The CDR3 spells CATSRGTLETQYF. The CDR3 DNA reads TGTGCCACCAGCAGAGGAACCCTAGAGACCCAGTACTTC.